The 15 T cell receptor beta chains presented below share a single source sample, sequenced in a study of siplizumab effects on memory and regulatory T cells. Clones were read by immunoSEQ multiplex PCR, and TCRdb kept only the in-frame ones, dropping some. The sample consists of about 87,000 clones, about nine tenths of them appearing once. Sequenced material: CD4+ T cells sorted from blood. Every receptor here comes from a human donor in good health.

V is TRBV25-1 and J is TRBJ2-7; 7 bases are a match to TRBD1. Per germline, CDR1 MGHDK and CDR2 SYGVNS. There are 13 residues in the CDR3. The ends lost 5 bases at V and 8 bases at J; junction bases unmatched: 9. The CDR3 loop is CASSRQGPTKQYF. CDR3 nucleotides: TGTGCCAGCAGTAGACAGGGACCTACGAAGCAGTACTTC.

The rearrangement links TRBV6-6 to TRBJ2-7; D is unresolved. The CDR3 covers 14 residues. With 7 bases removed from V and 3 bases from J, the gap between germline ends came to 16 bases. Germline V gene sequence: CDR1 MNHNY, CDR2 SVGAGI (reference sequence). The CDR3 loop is CASTNASRVYEQYF. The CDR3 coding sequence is TGTGCCAGCACCAACGCCTCTAGGGTCTACGAGCAGTACTTC.

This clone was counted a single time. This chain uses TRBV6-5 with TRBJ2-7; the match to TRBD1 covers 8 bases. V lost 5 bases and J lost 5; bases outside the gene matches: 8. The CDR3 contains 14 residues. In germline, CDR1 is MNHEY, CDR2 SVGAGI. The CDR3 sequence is CASSGRTGSDEQYF. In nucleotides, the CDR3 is TGTGCCAGCAGTGGACGGACAGGGAGCGACGAGCAGTACTTC.

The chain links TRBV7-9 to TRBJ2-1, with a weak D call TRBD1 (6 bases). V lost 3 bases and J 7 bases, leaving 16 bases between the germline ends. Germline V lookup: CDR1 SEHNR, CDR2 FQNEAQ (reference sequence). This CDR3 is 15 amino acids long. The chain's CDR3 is CASSFTQGNRNEQFF. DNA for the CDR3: TGTGCCAGCAGCTTTACCCAGGGGAATCGGAATGAGCAGTTCTTC.

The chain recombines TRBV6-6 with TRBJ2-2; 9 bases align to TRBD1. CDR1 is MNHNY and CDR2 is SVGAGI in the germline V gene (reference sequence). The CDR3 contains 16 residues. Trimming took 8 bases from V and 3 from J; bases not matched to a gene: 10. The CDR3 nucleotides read TGTGCCAGCCTCCCGCACAGGGGGCCTCACACCGGGGAGCTGTTTTTT. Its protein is CASLPHRGPHTGELFF.

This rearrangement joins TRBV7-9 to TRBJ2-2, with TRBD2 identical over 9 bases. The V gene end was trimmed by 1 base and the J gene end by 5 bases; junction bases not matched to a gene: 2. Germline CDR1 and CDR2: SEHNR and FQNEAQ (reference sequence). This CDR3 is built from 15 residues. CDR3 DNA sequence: TGTGCCAGCAGCTTAGGTCTAGCGGGAACCGGGGAGCTGTTTTTT. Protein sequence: CASSLGLAGTGELFF.

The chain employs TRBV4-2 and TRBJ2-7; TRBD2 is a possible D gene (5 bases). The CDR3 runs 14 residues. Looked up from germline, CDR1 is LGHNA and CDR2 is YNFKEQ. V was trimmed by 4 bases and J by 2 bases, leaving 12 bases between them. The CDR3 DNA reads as TGTGCCAGCAGCCCCCCGGGGTGGCCCTACGAGCAGTACTTC. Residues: CASSPPGWPYEQYF.

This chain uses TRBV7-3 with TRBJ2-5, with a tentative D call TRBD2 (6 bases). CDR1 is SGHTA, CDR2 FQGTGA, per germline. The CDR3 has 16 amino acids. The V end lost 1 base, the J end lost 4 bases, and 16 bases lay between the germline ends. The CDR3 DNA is TGTGCCAGCAGCTTAAAGGGATGGGCGGGAATAGAGACCCAGTACTTC. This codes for CASSLKGWAGIETQYF.

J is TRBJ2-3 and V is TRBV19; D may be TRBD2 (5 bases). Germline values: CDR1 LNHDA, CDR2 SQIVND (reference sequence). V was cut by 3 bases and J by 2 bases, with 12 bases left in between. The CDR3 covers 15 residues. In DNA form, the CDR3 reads TGTGCCAGTAGTATCCTAGGGAGCGACACAGATACGCAGTATTTT. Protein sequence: CASSILGSDTDTQYF.

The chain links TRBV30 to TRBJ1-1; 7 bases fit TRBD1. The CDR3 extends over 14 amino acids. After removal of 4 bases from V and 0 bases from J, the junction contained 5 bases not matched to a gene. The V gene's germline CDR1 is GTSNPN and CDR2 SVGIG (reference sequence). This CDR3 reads CAWTPGQMNTEAFF. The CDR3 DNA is TGTGCCTGGACCCCGGGACAGATGAACACTGAAGCTTTCTTT.

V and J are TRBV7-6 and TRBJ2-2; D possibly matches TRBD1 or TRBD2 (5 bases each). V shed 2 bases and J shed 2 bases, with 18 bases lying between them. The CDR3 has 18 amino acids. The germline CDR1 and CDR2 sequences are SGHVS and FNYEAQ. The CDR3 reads CASSLRSTSGTNTGELFF. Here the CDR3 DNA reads TGTGCCAGCAGCTTACGTTCGACATCCGGGACCAACACCGGGGAGCTGTTTTTT.

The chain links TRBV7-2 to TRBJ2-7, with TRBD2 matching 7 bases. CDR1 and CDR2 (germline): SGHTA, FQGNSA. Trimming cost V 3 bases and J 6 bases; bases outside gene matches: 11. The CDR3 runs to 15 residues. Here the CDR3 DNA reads TGTGCCAGCAGCTTTAGGCCTAGCGGCCGGTCCGAGCAGTACTTC. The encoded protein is CASSFRPSGRSEQYF.

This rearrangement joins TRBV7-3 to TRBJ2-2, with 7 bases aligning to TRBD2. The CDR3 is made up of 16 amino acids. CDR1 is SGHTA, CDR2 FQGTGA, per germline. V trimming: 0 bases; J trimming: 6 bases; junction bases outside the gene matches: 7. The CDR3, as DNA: TGTGCCAGCAGCTTAACAAGGGAGGGTCGAGCCGGGGAGCTGTTTTTT. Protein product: CASSLTREGRAGELFF.

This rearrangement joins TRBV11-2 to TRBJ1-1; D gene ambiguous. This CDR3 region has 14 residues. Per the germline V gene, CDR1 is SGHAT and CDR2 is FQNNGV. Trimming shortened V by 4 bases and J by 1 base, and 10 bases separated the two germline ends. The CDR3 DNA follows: TGTGCCAGCAGCTCCCTCCCGGGGAACACTGAAGCTTTCTTT. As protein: CASSSLPGNTEAFF.

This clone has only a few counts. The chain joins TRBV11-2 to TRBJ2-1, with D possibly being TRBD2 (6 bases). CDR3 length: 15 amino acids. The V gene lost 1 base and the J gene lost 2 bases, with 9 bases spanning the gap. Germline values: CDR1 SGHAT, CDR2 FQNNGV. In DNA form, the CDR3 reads TGTGCCAGCAGCTTAGTGGAGGGCCCCTACAATGAGCAGTTCTTC. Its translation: CASSLVEGPYNEQFF.